Below are 32 T cell receptor beta chains sequenced from a single sample in a study of CD8 T cells in ankylosing spondylitis. In TCRdb, the 5' RACE reads were re-called with MiXCR into one record per CDR3 protein. The sample shows 69,000 or so distinct CDR3 sequences, under 5.5% of them seen only once. Sequencing input: blood, either unsorted or a sorted T cell fraction (not recorded which). These receptors were taken from a male donor with ankylosing spondylitis or in good health (not recorded which).

The table lists this clonotype with many counts. V and J are TRBV30 and TRBJ2-1; D ambiguous. Germline assignment: CDR1 GTSNPN and CDR2 SVGIG (reference sequence). V lost 0 bases and J lost 0, with 12 bases in between. The CDR3 is made up of 16 amino acids. CDR3 residues: CAWSVRGSLSYNEQFF. The CDR3 region has the DNA TGTGCCTGGAGTGTACGTGGCAGCCTCTCCTACAATGAGCAGTTCTTC.

This clonotype has at least ten counts. This chain links TRBV27 with TRBJ2-7, with unresolved D. The V gene lost 5 bases and the J gene lost 6 bases, with 14 bases spanning the gap. This CDR3 is built from 13 residues. Germline assignment: CDR1 MNHEY and CDR2 SMNVEV (reference sequence). The chain's CDR3 is CASSRGRLSEQYF. The CDR3 DNA is TGTGCCAGCAGTCGTGGAAGGTTAAGCGAGCAGTACTTC.

This clonotype appeared many times. The chain joins TRBV29-1 to TRBJ2-5; TRBD1 agrees at 7 bases. Losses at the gene ends were 0 bases for V and 2 bases for J; bases not matched to a gene: 12. The CDR3 has 17 residues. The V gene's germline CDR1 is SQVTM and CDR2 ANQGSEA. This chain's CDR3 is CSVEDWDSRSAQETQYF. CDR3 sequence (DNA): TGCAGCGTTGAAGATTGGGACAGCCGGTCAGCTCAAGAGACCCAGTACTTC.

This clonotype was counted many times. The CDR3 DNA reads TGTGCCAGCTGTTCGGCGCAAGAGACCCAGTACTTC. Translation gives CASCSAQETQYF. The chain has TRBV28 and TRBJ2-5; D is undetermined. The CDR3 has 12 residues. CDR1 is MDHEN, CDR2 SYDVKM, per germline. Trimming stripped 8 bases from V and 2 bases from J, with 9 bases between.

Ten or more counts support this clonotype. V usage is TRBV20-1 and J usage is TRBJ2-7, with 8 bases fitting TRBD1. The CDR3 contains 12 residues. The J segment lost 3 bases and the V segment lost 3 bases, leaving 1 base of the junction unmatched. Germline-derived CDR1 and CDR2 are DFQATT and SNEGSKA (reference sequence). CDR3 in amino acids: CSARGQDYEQYF. The DNA for the CDR3 is TGCAGTGCTAGGGGACAGGACTACGAGCAGTACTTC.

There are many counts of this clonotype. The CDR3 spells CSAVQGASRQPQHF. The DNA for the CDR3 is TGCAGTGCTGTACAGGGGGCAAGCAGGCAGCCCCAGCATTTT. The V and J genes are TRBV20-1 and TRBJ1-5, with TRBD1 identical over 9 bases. The length of the CDR3 is 14 residues. V trimming: 5 bases; J trimming: 7 bases; junction bases outside the gene matches: 9. In germline, CDR1 is DFQATT, CDR2 SNEGSKA (reference sequence).

This clonotype was recorded many times. This chain uses TRBV13 with TRBJ2-1, with 10 bases that match TRBD2. Trimming at V came to 5 bases and at J to 9 bases, leaving 7 bases not matched to a gene. This CDR3 is 14 amino acids long. Germline CDR1 PRHDT, CDR2 FYEKMQ (reference sequence). The CDR3 loop is CASSVRTSGGEQFF. The CDR3 region has the DNA TGTGCCAGCAGCGTCCGGACTAGCGGCGGTGAGCAGTTCTTC.

Ten or more counts support this clonotype. V is TRBV2 and J is TRBJ1-1; TRBD1 aligns across 7 bases. This CDR3 has 13 amino acids. J was trimmed by 0 bases and V by 9 bases; bases with no gene match: 4. From germline, CDR1 is SNHLY and CDR2 FYNNEI. The DNA of the CDR3 is TGTGCCAGTTCCGACAGGGTGAACACTGAAGCTTTCTTT. As protein: CASSDRVNTEAFF.

This clonotype was recorded many times. V is TRBV5-1 and J is TRBJ2-6, with D perhaps matching TRBD1 (5 bases). CDR1 SGHRS and CDR2 YFSETQ come from the germline V gene. The CDR3 has 16 amino acids. Deletions cut 4 bases from V and 0 bases from J, with 11 bases between. DNA of the CDR3: TGCGCCAGCAGCGCCTTACAGGACTCTGGGGCCAACGTCCTGACTTTC. Residues: CASSALQDSGANVLTF. Full variable domain (outside the CDR3, taken from reference TRBV5-1 and TRBJ2-6): KAGVTQTPRYLIKTRGQQVTLSCSPISGHRSVSWYQQTPGQGLQFLFEYFSETQRNKGNFPGRFSGRQFSNSRSEMNVSTLELGDSALYLCASSALQDSGANVLTFGAGSRLTVL.

This clonotype was counted at least ten times. The chain is built from TRBV5-1 and TRBJ2-1; D is unclear. This CDR3 has 14 residues. V was shortened by 1 base and J by 10 bases, with 15 bases between the two germline ends. Germline V gene lookup returns CDR1 SGHRS and CDR2 YFSETQ. This chain's CDR3 is CASSLFVSDPEQFF. In nucleotides, the CDR3 is TGCGCCAGCAGCTTGTTTGTTTCAGACCCGGAGCAGTTCTTC.

This clonotype was counted many times. This sequence joins TRBV9 and TRBJ2-2; D possibly corresponds to TRBD2 (5 bases). V was pared by 4 bases and J by 2 bases, with 15 bases between. The CDR3 extends over 16 amino acids. Germline loops: CDR1 SGDLS, CDR2 YYNGEE. CDR3 amino acids: CASSYNPGKNTGELFF. The DNA of the CDR3 is TGTGCCAGCAGCTACAACCCCGGGAAAAACACCGGGGAGCTGTTTTTT.

This clonotype was picked up many times. The chain employs TRBV29-1 and TRBJ1-6; 7 nucleotides line up with TRBD1. CDR3 length: 13 amino acids. V was pared by 6 bases and J by 7 bases, with 6 bases of the junction left unmatched. CDR1 and CDR2 (germline): SQVTM, ANQGSEA. CDR3 coding DNA: TGCAGCGTAGGACAGGAGATCAATTCACCCCTCCACTTT. It specifies CSVGQEINSPLHF.

This clonotype has at least ten counts. The CDR3 spells CASRTDQETQYF. CDR3 sequence (DNA): TGTGCCAGCAGGACGGATCAAGAGACCCAGTACTTC. This rearrangement joins TRBV2 to TRBJ2-5; D call uncertain. Trimming removed 6 bases from V and 2 bases from J, with 7 bases in between. The V gene's germline CDR1 is SNHLY and CDR2 FYNNEI. The CDR3 is 12 amino acids.

This clonotype was counted at least ten times. The V call is TRBV27, the J call TRBJ1-1; D gene unclear. This CDR3 has 12 amino acids. The V gene lost 7 bases and the J gene lost 0 bases, with 6 bases spanning the gap. Germline CDR1 and CDR2: MNHEY and SMNVEV (reference sequence). The CDR3 loop reads CASKTVNTEAFF. CDR3 bases: TGTGCCAGCAAAACAGTGAACACTGAAGCTTTCTTT.

This clonotype was picked up many times. J is TRBJ2-1 and V is TRBV7-2; tentatively, D is TRBD1 (6 bases). The CDR3 spans 12 residues. The V end was cut by 4 bases, the J end by 10 bases, with 11 bases between. The germline gives CDR1 SGHTA, CDR2 FQGNSA. The CDR3 protein is CASSSRGNEQFF. Here the CDR3 DNA reads TGTGCCAGCAGCTCCAGGGGTAACGAGCAGTTCTTC.

This clonotype was seen at least ten times. This CDR3 reads CASSPDGGSGYTF. CDR3 coding DNA: TGTGCCAGTAGCCCGGACGGGGGGAGTGGCTACACCTTC. The J gene is TRBJ1-2, the V gene TRBV6-1, with D maybe TRBD1 (5 bases). V was clipped by 9 bases and J by 7 bases, with 18 bases between them. The CDR3 runs to 13 residues. Germline V gives CDR1 MNHNS, CDR2 SASEGT.

This clonotype showed up many times. V gene TRBV28 combines with J gene TRBJ2-6, with TRBD1 matching 7 bases. Germline lookup yields CDR1 MDHEN and CDR2 SYDVKM. The trim removed 5 bases at V and 12 bases at J, leaving 13 bases unmatched. The CDR3 sequence is 15 residues long. The CDR3 region has the DNA TGTGCCAGCAGTCCGGGGACAGCTCCGAAGGGCGTCCTGACTTTC. This encodes CASSPGTAPKGVLTF.

This clonotype was found many times. The chain combines TRBV24-1 with TRBJ1-5, with D perhaps TRBD1 (6 bases). The ends were cut back, 3 bases at V and 2 bases at J, with 10 bases in the middle. The length of the CDR3 is 15 residues. Germline V gene data show CDR1 as KGHDR and CDR2 as SFDVKD. The CDR3 sequence is CATSDPRGGNQPQHF. CDR3 nucleotide sequence: TGTGCCACCAGTGATCCCAGGGGTGGCAATCAGCCCCAGCATTTT.

This clonotype was counted ten times or more. The J gene is TRBJ1-5, the V gene TRBV6-1; 10 positions match TRBD1. The CDR3 has 15 amino acids. Germline-derived CDR1 and CDR2 are MNHNS and SASEGT. With V trimmed by 6 bases and J by 5 bases, 7 bases remained unmatched. This CDR3 reads CASRAGTGEYQPQHF. CDR3 nucleotide sequence: TGTGCCAGCAGGGCGGGGACAGGGGAATATCAGCCCCAGCATTTT.

This clonotype was recorded many times. The junction departs from germline at one end; a sequencing error may be responsible. The chain uses TRBV20-1 and TRBJ2-2; the match to TRBD1 covers 9 bases. This CDR3 has 17 residues. Per germline, CDR1 DFQATT and CDR2 SNEGSKA (reference sequence). CDR3 region: CCARGGQGTVFGGELFF. The CDR3 bases are TGCTGTGCTAGGGGGGGACAGGGAACAGTTTTTGGCGGGGAGCTGTTTTTT.

This clonotype occurred many times. The chain has TRBV7-2 and TRBJ2-2; the D is unclear. CDR3 length equals 14 residues. Germline V CDR1 and CDR2: SGHTA, FQGNSA. V lost 7 bases and J 1 base, leaving 10 bases between the germline ends. CDR3 loop: CASMVYRNTGELFF. CDR3 nucleotide sequence: TGTGCCAGCATGGTTTACAGGAACACCGGGGAGCTGTTTTTT. The full variable domain, in which reference TRBV7-2 and TRBJ2-2 provide the parts outside the CDR3, is GAGVSQSPSNKVTEKGKDVELRCDPISGHTALYWYRQSLGQGLEFLIYFQGNSAPDKSGLPSDRFSAERTGGSVSTLTIQRTQQEDSAVYLCASMVYRNTGELFFGEGSRLTVL.

At least ten counts were recorded for this clonotype. CDR3: CASSQTGGTGNTIYF. The CDR3 DNA is TGTGCCAGCAGCCAAACAGGGGGCACTGGAAACACCATATATTTT. V and J are TRBV4-2 and TRBJ1-3; 9 bases line up with TRBD1. The CDR3 runs to 15 residues. Germline CDR1 reads LGHNA; CDR2 reads YNFKEQ. With 2 bases clipped from V and 2 bases from J, the junction kept 1 base outside the gene matches.

This clonotype was detected many times. This chain links TRBV27 with TRBJ2-3; D might be TRBD1 (5 bases). Germline assignment: CDR1 MNHEY and CDR2 SMNVEV (reference sequence). The V and J ends lost 2 bases and 6 bases respectively, with 9 bases between them. The CDR3 covers 13 residues. DNA of the CDR3: TGTGCCAGCAGTTTACTTGGGGCGGATACGCAGTATTTT. The encoded protein is CASSLLGADTQYF.

In this sample, this clonotype turned up many times. The chain uses TRBV20-1 and TRBJ2-5, with 13 bases lining up with TRBD2. Losses at the gene ends were 8 bases for V and 5 bases for J; bases not matched to a gene: 17. This CDR3 contains 17 residues. The germline V gene encodes CDR1 DFQATT and CDR2 SNEGSKA (reference sequence). The CDR3 DNA is TGCAGTTTCTTTCCCGGGACTAGCGGGGTCCCGAGGGAGACCCAGTACTTC. It encodes CSFFPGTSGVPRETQYF.

This clonotype was detected ten times or more. This chain connects TRBV24-1 to TRBJ1-1; D uncertain. This CDR3 contains 12 residues. Deletions cut 6 bases from V and 5 bases from J, with 9 bases between. Germline V gene sequence: CDR1 KGHDR, CDR2 SFDVKD. The CDR3 here is CATSRAGTEAFF. The CDR3 DNA sequence: TGTGCCACCAGTCGGGCGGGGACTGAAGCTTTCTTT.

This clonotype has at least ten counts. This chain links TRBV5-4 with TRBJ1-3, with D tentatively TRBD1 (5 bases). The CDR3 is 15 residues long. Trimming pared 4 bases from V and 0 bases from J, leaving 11 bases between. Per germline, CDR1 SGHNT and CDR2 YYREEE (reference sequence). The CDR3 nucleotides are TGTGCCAGCAGCCCGGGACTATCCTCTGGAAACACCATATATTTT. Amino acids: CASSPGLSSGNTIYF.

This clonotype was seen repeatedly, ten times or more. The chain links TRBV5-1 to TRBJ1-1; D gene uncertain. Germline CDR1 is SGHRS and CDR2 is YFSETQ. CDR3 length: 14 amino acids. V was cut by 0 bases and J by 1 base, with 7 bases left in between. The CDR3 bases are TGCGCCAGCAGCTTGGTAGGCCCGAACACTGAAGCTTTCTTT. Residues: CASSLVGPNTEAFF.

This clonotype was seen ten or more times. V is TRBV28 and J is TRBJ1-2; 9 nucleotides agree with TRBD1. The germline V gene encodes CDR1 MDHEN and CDR2 SYDVKM. This CDR3 is built from 17 residues. The V gene end was trimmed by 4 bases and the J gene end by 0 bases; junction bases not matched to a gene: 9. CDR3 sequence: CASSSPTGGGTNYGYTF. DNA of the CDR3: TGTGCCAGCAGTTCGCCGACAGGGGGGGGAACTAACTATGGCTACACCTTC.

This clonotype appeared many times. The chain carries TRBV7-6 and TRBJ2-1, with TRBD2 matching over 10 bases. The ends lost 4 bases at V and 4 bases at J; junction bases unmatched: 7. The germline V gene has CDR1 SGHVS and CDR2 FNYEAQ. The CDR3 has 16 amino acids. CDR3 amino acids: CASSSPTSGAYNEQFF. DNA for the CDR3: TGTGCCAGCAGCTCACCTACTAGCGGGGCATACAATGAGCAGTTCTTC.

The table lists this clonotype with many counts. V and J are TRBV12-3 or TRBV12-4 and TRBJ2-3, with TRBD2 matching over 13 bases. The CDR3 totals 15 residues. V was clipped by 5 bases and J by 5 bases; unmatched bases: 4. In DNA, the CDR3 is TGTGCCAGCAGTCTCACTAGCGGGGGGGGAGATACGCAGTATTTT. It encodes CASSLTSGGGDTQYF.

The chain has TRBV4-2 and TRBJ2-7; D not certain. The CDR3 totals 13 residues. The germline V gene has CDR1 LGHNA and CDR2 YNFKEQ. The V end lost 4 bases, the J end lost 6 bases, and 13 bases lay between the germline ends. CDR3 in amino acids: CASSPGLTVEQYF. The CDR3 nucleotides are TGTGCCAGCAGCCCCGGGCTCACGGTCGAGCAGTACTTC.

This clonotype was detected ten times or more. The chain has TRBV6-2 or TRBV6-3 and TRBJ2-7; 8 bases are a match to TRBD1. Losses at the gene ends were 8 bases for V and 2 bases for J; bases not matched to a gene: 8. The CDR3 has 14 residues. The germline gives CDR1 MNHEY, CDR2 SVGEGT. The CDR3 nucleotides read TGTGCCAGCTGCCGACAGGGGCTAACCTACGAGCAGTACTTC. Encoded protein: CASCRQGLTYEQYF.